The 9 T cell receptor beta chains presented below share a single source sample, sequenced in a study of T cell responses to AZD1222 COVID-19 vaccine. The protocol was immunoSEQ multiplex PCR, while the TCRdb copy is restricted to in-frame clones and leaves out a portion. The table has about 150,000 clones, more than 80% seen once. The sample here was peripheral blood, taken on day 0 of AZD1222 vaccination. The receptors stem from an adult in good health.

The chain has TRBV5-1 and TRBJ1-4, with 10 bases identical to TRBD1. The CDR3 spans 13 residues. The germline gives CDR1 SGHRS, CDR2 YFSETQ. V shed 4 bases, J shed 8 bases, and the junction held 2 bases outside the gene matches. CDR3 DNA: TGCGCCAGCAGCCTGACAGGGGGCGAAAAACTGTTTTTT. It translates to CASSLTGGEKLFF.

This sequence joins TRBV6-5 and TRBJ2-5; D is unclear. The CDR3 totals 16 residues. Germline CDR1 MNHEY, CDR2 SVGAGI. Trimming took 4 bases from V and 2 from J, leaving 17 bases between them. Written as DNA, the CDR3 is TGTGCCAGCAGTTTAGGCCGGTACGGTAGTCAAGAGACCCAGTACTTC. Translation gives CASSLGRYGSQETQYF.

The rearrangement uses TRBV11-1 and TRBJ1-2; 12 bases match TRBD1. V lost 5 bases to trimming and J lost 8 bases; unmatched junction nucleotides: 9. CDR1 is SGHAT, CDR2 FQDESV, per germline (reference sequence). The CDR3 spans 15 residues. CDR3 sequence reads: CASSAGQGASYGYTF. The CDR3 DNA sequence: TGTGCCAGCAGCGCGGGACAGGGGGCCTCCTACGGCTACACCTTC.

The rearrangement joins TRBV4-3 to TRBJ2-1; the match to TRBD1 covers 11 bases. Losses at the gene ends were 3 bases for V and 6 bases for J; bases not matched to a gene: 4. Germline CDR1 is LGHNA and CDR2 is YSLEER. This CDR3 contains 15 residues. CDR3 amino acids: CASSQLGTGGNEQFF. The CDR3, as DNA: TGCGCCAGCAGCCAGTTAGGGACAGGGGGCAATGAGCAGTTCTTC.

This clone has just one count. The CDR3 nucleotides read TGTGCCAGCAGCTTGGACCAGGGTCAGGCTCAGCCCCAGCATTTT. Translation gives CASSLDQGQAQPQHF. The chain employs TRBV5-4 and TRBJ1-5, with D possibly TRBD1 on 5 matching bases. Germline V CDR1 and CDR2: SGHNT, YYREEE (reference sequence). The CDR3 has 15 amino acids. Trimming took 0 bases from V and 6 from J, leaving 13 bases between them.

The rearrangement uses TRBV29-1 and TRBJ1-2, with TRBD1 as a possible D gene (5 bases). The ends were cut back, 5 bases at V and 6 bases at J, with 16 bases in the middle. Germline CDR1 and CDR2: SQVTM and ANQGSEA. The CDR3 totals 13 residues. CDR3 DNA: TGCAGCGTTCTCTCCGGCAGGGCGGATGGCTACACCTTC. It is translated as CSVLSGRADGYTF.

The chain couples TRBV5-4 to TRBJ1-1; 9 positions agree with TRBD1. V shed 6 bases and J 0 bases; nucleotides not matched to a gene: 3. Looked up from germline, CDR1 is SGHNT and CDR2 is YYREEE (reference sequence). There are 14 residues in the CDR3. CDR3 loop: CASNGQGLNTEAFF. The CDR3, as DNA: TGTGCCAGCAATGGACAGGGGCTGAACACTGAAGCTTTCTTT.

The genes are TRBV9 and TRBJ2-5; the D gene is possibly TRBD1 (5 bases). Germline CDR1 and CDR2: SGDLS and YYNGEE. CDR3 length equals 15 residues. V was pared by 0 bases and J by 5 bases, with 14 bases between. CDR3: CASSVGIRVGETQYF. CDR3 bases: TGTGCCAGCAGCGTAGGGATCAGGGTGGGGGAGACCCAGTACTTC.

V and J are TRBV10-3 and TRBJ2-5; a possible D gene is TRBD1 (5 bases). This CDR3 spans 12 amino acids. Trimming removed 7 bases at V and 5 bases at J, with 11 bases between. Germline V gene sequence: CDR1 ENHRY, CDR2 SYGVKD. The CDR3 nucleotides are TGTGCCATCAAAGGTGGGGCGGAGACCCAGTACTTC. Protein sequence: CAIKGGAETQYF.